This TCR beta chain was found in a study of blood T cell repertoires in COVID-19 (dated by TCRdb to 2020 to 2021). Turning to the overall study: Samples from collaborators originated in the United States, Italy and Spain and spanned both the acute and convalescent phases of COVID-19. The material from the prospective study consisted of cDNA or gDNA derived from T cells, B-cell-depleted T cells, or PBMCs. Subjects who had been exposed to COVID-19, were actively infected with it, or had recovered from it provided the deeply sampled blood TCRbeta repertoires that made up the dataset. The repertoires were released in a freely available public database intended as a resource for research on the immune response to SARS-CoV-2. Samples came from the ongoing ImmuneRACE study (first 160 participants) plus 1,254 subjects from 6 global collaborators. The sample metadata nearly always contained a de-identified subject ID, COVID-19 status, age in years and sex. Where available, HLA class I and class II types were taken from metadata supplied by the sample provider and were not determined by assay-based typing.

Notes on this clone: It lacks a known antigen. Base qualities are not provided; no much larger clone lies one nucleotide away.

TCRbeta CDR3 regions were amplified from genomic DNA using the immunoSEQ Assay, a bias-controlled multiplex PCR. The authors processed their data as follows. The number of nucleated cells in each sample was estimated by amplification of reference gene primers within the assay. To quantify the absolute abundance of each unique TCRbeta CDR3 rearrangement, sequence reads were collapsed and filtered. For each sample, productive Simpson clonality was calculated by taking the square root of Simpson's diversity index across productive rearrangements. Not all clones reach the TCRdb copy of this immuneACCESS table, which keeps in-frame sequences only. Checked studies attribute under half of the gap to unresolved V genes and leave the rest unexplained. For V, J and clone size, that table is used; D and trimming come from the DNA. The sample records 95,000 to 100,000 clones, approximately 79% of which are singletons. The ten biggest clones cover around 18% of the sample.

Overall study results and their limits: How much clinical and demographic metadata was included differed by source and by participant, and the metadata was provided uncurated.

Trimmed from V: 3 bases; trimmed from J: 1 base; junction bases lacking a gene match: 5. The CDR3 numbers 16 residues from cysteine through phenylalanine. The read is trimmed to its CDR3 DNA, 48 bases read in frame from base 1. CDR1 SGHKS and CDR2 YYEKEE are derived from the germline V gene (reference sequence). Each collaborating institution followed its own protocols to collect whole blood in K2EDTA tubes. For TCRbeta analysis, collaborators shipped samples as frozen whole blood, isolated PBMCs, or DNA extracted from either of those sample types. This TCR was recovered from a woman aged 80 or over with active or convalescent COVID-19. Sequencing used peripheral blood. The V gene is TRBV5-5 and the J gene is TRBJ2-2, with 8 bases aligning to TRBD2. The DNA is TGTGCCAGCAGCTGGATCAGCGGGAGGAACACCGGGGAGCTGTTTTTT. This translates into CASSWISGRNTGELFF.